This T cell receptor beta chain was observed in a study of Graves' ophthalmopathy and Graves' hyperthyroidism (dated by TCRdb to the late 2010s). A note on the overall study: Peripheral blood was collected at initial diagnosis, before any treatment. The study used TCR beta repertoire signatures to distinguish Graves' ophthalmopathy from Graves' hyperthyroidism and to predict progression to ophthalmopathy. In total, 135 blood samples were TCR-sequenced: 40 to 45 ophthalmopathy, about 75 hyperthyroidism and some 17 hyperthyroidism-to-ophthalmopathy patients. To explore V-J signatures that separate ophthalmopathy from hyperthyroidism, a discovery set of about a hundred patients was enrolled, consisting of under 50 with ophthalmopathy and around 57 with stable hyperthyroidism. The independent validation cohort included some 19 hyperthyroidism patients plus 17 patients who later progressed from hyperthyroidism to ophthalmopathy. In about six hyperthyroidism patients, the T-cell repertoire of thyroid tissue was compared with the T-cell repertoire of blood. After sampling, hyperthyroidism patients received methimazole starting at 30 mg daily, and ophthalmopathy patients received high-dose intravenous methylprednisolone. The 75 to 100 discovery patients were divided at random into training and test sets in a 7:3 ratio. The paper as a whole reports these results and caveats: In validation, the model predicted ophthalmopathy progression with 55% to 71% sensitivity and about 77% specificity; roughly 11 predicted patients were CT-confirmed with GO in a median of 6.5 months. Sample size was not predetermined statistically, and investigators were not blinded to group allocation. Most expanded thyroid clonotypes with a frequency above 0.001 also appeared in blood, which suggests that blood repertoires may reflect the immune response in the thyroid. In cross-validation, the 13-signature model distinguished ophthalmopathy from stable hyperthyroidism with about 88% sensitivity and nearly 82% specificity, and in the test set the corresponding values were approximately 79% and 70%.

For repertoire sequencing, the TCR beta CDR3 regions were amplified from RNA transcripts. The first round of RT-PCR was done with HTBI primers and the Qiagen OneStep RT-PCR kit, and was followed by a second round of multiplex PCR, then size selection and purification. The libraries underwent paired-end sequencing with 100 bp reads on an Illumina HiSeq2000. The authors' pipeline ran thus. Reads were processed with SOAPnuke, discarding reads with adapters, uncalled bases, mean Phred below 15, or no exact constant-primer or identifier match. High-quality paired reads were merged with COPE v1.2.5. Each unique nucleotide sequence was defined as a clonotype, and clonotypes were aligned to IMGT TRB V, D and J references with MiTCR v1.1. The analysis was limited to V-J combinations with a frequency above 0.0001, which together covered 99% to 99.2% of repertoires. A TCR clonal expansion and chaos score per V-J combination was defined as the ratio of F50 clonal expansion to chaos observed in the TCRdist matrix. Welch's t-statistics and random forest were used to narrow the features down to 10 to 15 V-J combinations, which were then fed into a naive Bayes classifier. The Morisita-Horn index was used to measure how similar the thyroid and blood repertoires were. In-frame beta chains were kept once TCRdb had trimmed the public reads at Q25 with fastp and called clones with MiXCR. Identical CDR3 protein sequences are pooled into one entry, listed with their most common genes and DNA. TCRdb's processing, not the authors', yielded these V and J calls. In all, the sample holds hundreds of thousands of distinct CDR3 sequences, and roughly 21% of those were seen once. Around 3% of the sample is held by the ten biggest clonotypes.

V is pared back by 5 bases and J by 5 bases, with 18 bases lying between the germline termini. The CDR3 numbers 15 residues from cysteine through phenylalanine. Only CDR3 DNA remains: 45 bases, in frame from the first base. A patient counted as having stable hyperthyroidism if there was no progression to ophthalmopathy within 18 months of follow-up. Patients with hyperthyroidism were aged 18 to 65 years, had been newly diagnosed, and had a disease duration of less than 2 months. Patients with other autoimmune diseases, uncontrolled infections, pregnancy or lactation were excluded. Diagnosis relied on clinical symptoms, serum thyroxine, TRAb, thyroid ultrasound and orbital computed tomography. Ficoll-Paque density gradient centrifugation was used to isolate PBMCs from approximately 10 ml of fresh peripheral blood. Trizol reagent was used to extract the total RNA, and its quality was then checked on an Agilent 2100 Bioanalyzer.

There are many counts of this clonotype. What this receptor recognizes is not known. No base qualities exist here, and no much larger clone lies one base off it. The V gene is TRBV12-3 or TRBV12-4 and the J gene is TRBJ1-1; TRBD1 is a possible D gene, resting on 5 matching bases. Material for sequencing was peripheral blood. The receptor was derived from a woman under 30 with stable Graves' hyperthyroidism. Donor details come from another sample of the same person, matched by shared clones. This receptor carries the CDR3 CASSLRQRRRTEAFF. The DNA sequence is TGTGCCAGCAGTCTCAGACAGCGAAGGAGGACTGAAGCTTTCTTT.